The T cell receptor (beta chain) described here comes from a study of blood T cell repertoires in COVID-19. Study-level background: Samples came from the United States, Italy and Spain, spanning acute and convalescent COVID-19. PBMCs, B-cell-depleted T cells, or T cells were the source of the cDNA or gDNA that made up the material.

Study processing details: Scientists estimated how many nucleated cells there were by amplifying reference gene primers. The protocol was immunoSEQ multiplex PCR, while the TCRdb copy is restricted to in-frame clones and leaves out a portion. That table gives V, J and clone size, and the DNA gave D and trimming. The sample has around 700,000 clones; 80% to 90% are singletons. The CDR3 length is 12 residues. V lost 7 bases and J lost 10; bases outside the gene matches: 10. Germline V CDR1 and CDR2: SQVTM, ANQGSEA. The chain employs TRBV29-1 and TRBJ2-1; TRBD1 matches at 7 bases. This TCR was sampled from a woman aged 18 to 35 with acute or convalescent COVID-19. Sample: peripheral blood. CDR3 loop: CSGTDRVNEQFF. CDR3 DNA sequence: TGCAGCGGGACTGACAGGGTAAACGAGCAGTTCTTC.